The sequence of this TCR beta chain was determined in a study of shared clonotypes between healthy human individuals. Looking at the study overall: Donors had three CD4 naive, three CD4 memory, two CD8 naive and one CD8 memory plate apiece.

The naive CD8 subset, CD45RO-negative cells positively selected for CCR7, excluded terminally differentiated effector memory CD45RA+ cells. Trimming at V came to 5 bases and at J to 5 bases, leaving 8 bases not matched to a gene. The CDR3 contains 16 residues. Germline V gives CDR1 KGHSH, CDR2 LQKENI. In the authors' workflow: As immunoSEQ supplied junction-only sequences (without quality scores), filtering differed. The assay was immunoSEQ multiplex PCR, and TCRdb's table has in-frame clones only and misses some. That table is the source of V, J and clone size, and D and trimming were worked out from the DNA. The table shows fewer than 800,000 clones, with about 91% occurring only once.

The chain links TRBV18 to TRBJ2-5, with 13 bases fitting TRBD2. This TCR was sampled from a man aged 25-45 years in good health. Specimen: naive CD8+ T cells sorted from blood. The CDR3 sequence is CASSSGLAGERETQYF. In nucleotides, the CDR3 is TGTGCCAGCTCATCAGGACTAGCGGGAGAGAGGGAGACCCAGTACTTC.